The 15 T cell receptor beta chains presented below share a single source sample, sequenced in a study of cytomegalovirus exposure and HLA in healthy donors. PCR involved 60 Vbeta and 13 Jbeta primers. Clones were sequenced by immunoSEQ multiplex PCR, and TCRdb holds only the in-frame ones, with some missing. Found here are under 150,000 clones, 82% of them singletons; the top ten hold 2.5%. Sample: PBMCs. Source of these receptors: a male donor in good health and CMV-seronegative.

This clone was found once. The chain joins TRBV4-1 to TRBJ1-1, with D unresolved. The V end was cut by 1 base, the J end by 3 bases, with 12 bases between. Germline CDR1 and CDR2: MGHRA and YSYEKL. The CDR3 is 15 amino acids. The CDR3 region has the DNA TGCGCCAGCAGCCAAGTTGAGAGTATGGACACTGAAGCTTTCTTT. It specifies CASSQVESMDTEAFF.

The chain uses TRBV7-8 and TRBJ1-5; unclear D gene. V was pared by 0 bases and J by 8 bases, with 14 bases between. This CDR3 is built from 15 residues. Germline V CDR1 and CDR2: SGHVS, FQNEAQ. The CDR3 loop is CASSLAGAGIKPQHF. The CDR3 nucleotides read TGTGCCAGCAGCTTAGCCGGAGCGGGAATCAAGCCCCAGCATTTT.

This clone was seen more than once but under ten times. The chain is built from TRBV27 and TRBJ2-4; TRBD2 agrees at 8 bases. J was trimmed by 14 bases and V by 5 bases; bases with no gene match: 11. The germline V gene has CDR1 MNHEY and CDR2 SMNVEV (reference sequence). The CDR3 is 13 residues long. DNA of the CDR3: TGTGCCAGCAGTCACACTACTAGCGGATCGGAGTACTTC. Protein sequence: CASSHTTSGSEYF.

Only one count was recorded for this clone. J is TRBJ2-7 and V is TRBV20-1; tentative D call: TRBD2 (5 bases). Germline assignment: CDR1 DFQATT and CDR2 SNEGSKA (reference sequence). This CDR3 has 11 amino acids. Trimming stripped 7 bases from V and 7 bases from J, with 14 bases between. The DNA of the CDR3 is TGCAGTGTTTTCAACGGGATTGAGCAGTACTTC. Its protein product is CSVFNGIEQYF.

This chain connects TRBV7-9 to TRBJ1-1; D not resolved. The V gene's germline CDR1 is SEHNR and CDR2 FQNEAQ (reference sequence). V was cut by 5 bases and J by 8 bases, with 12 bases left in between. The CDR3 contains 12 residues. For the CDR3, the DNA is TGTGCCAGCAGCCCGGAGGGTGGGGAAGCTTTCTTT. Its translation is CASSPEGGEAFF.

This rearrangement joins TRBV5-4 to TRBJ2-7; D is ambiguous. This CDR3 spans 14 amino acids. Germline CDR1 SGHNT, CDR2 YYREEE (reference sequence). Trimming removed 4 bases from V and 0 bases from J, with 11 bases in between. The CDR3 DNA is TGTGCCAGCAGCCTAATACAGAACTCCTACGAGCAGTACTTC. As protein: CASSLIQNSYEQYF.

This chain connects TRBV4-1 to TRBJ2-7; a possible D gene is TRBD2 (6 bases). Germline CDR1 is MGHRA and CDR2 is YSYEKL. V lost 0 bases and J 2 bases, leaving 14 bases between the germline ends. The CDR3 has 16 residues. CDR3 in amino acids: CASSQESGGATYEQYF. The CDR3 DNA sequence: TGCGCCAGCAGCCAAGAGTCCGGCGGGGCGACCTACGAGCAGTACTTC.

V gene TRBV29-1 combines with J gene TRBJ2-3, with D unresolved. Germline V gene data show CDR1 as SQVTM and CDR2 as ANQGSEA. CDR3 length: 14 amino acids. The V and J ends lost 4 bases and 0 bases respectively, with 11 bases between them. The CDR3 loop reads CSVVVVTSTDTQYF. Here the CDR3 DNA reads TGCAGCGTTGTAGTCGTAACTAGCACAGATACGCAGTATTTT.

This sequence joins TRBV28 and TRBJ1-3, with D tentatively TRBD1 (6 bases). V lost 7 bases and J 0 bases, leaving 13 bases between the germline ends. CDR3 length: 15 residues. Germline V lookup: CDR1 MDHEN, CDR2 SYDVKM. The CDR3: CASKTGWISGNTIYF. CDR3 DNA sequence: TGTGCCAGCAAGACAGGCTGGATCTCTGGAAACACCATATATTTT.

The chain employs TRBV9 and TRBJ2-2; 8 bases are a match to TRBD2. Germline loops: CDR1 SGDLS, CDR2 YYNGEE. Trimming took 7 bases from V and 5 from J; bases not matched to a gene: 4. The CDR3 has 13 amino acids. The CDR3 protein is CASVAGSTGELFF. The DNA of the CDR3 is TGTGCCAGCGTAGCGGGATCGACCGGGGAGCTGTTTTTT.

J is TRBJ2-7 and V is TRBV27, with 8 bases lining up with TRBD2. Germline CDR1 is MNHEY and CDR2 is SMNVEV (reference sequence). V lost 6 bases to trimming and J lost 6 bases; unmatched junction nucleotides: 7. The CDR3 runs to 13 residues. CDR3 coding DNA: TGTGCCAGCAGCATAGCGGGGTCGGTCGAGCAGTACTTC. Protein: CASSIAGSVEQYF.

The rearrangement links TRBV4-1 to TRBJ2-7; TRBD2 matches 9 bases. Looked up from germline, CDR1 is MGHRA and CDR2 is YSYEKL. Losses at the gene ends were 0 bases for V and 3 bases for J; bases not matched to a gene: 6. The CDR3 totals 16 residues. The CDR3 region has the DNA TGCGCCAGCAGCCAAGAGAAAAGGCGGGAGGGCTACGAGCAGTACTTC. Translating gives CASSQEKRREGYEQYF.

The V and J genes are TRBV6-1 and TRBJ2-4, with D possibly being TRBD1 (5 bases). Germline V gene sequence: CDR1 MNHNS, CDR2 SASEGT. Trimming cost V 5 bases and J 0 bases, with 8 bases left between them. This CDR3 region has 14 residues. The CDR3 DNA follows: TGTGCCAGCAGTAGACAGTTAGCCAAAAACATTCAGTACTTC. It codes for CASSRQLAKNIQYF.

V usage is TRBV9 and J usage is TRBJ2-5; 9 nucleotides match TRBD2. V was clipped by 4 bases and J by 4 bases; unmatched bases: 11. Germline assignment: CDR1 SGDLS and CDR2 YYNGEE. The CDR3 covers 16 residues. CDR3 sequence reads: CASSPAGGRVGETQYF. The CDR3, as DNA: TGTGCCAGCAGCCCCGCCGGCGGGAGGGTGGGAGAGACCCAGTACTTC.

The chain is built from TRBV11-2 and TRBJ2-7, with 8 bases lining up with TRBD2. Looked up from germline, CDR1 is SGHAT and CDR2 is FQNNGV. This CDR3 region has 15 residues. J gave up 0 bases and V 5 bases, and 6 bases lay outside the gene matches. CDR3 nucleotides: TGTGCCAGCAGCCCCTCTAGCGGGCCCTCCTACGAGCAGTACTTC. Translated, it gives CASSPSSGPSYEQYF.